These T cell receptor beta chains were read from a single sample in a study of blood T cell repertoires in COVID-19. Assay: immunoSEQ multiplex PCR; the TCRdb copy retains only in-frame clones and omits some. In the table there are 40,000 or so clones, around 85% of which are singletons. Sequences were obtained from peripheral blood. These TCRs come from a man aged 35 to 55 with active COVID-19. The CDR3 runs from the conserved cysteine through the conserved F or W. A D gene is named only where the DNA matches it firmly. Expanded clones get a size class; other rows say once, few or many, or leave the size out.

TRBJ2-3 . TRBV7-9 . CASSLAVFTSTDTQYF TGTGCCAGCAGCTTAGCCGTATTCACTAGCACAGATACGCAGTATTTT
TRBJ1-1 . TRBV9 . CASSPSAGRPGEAFF TGTGCCAGCAGCCCTTCAGCGGGGCGCCCGGGTGAAGCTTTCTTT
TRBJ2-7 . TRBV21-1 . CASSKRKGLAGGSAYEQYF TGTGCCAGCAGCAAAAGAAAGGGACTAGCGGGAGGTTCTGCCTACGAGCAGTACTTC
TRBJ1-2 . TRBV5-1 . CASSPQGSPYGYTF TGCGCCAGCAGCCCGCAGGGATCGCCTTATGGCTACACCTTC
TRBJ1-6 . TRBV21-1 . CASSTPRTSTYNSPLHF TGTGCCAGCAGCACACCCCGGACATCCACTTATAATTCACCCCTCCACTTT
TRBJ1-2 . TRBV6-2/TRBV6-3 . CASSSTGRYGYTF TGTGCCAGCAGTTCGACAGGCCGATATGGCTACACCTTC
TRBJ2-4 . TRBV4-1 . CASSQDSTGRVVAKNIQYF TGCGCCAGCAGTCAAGATTCAACAGGGAGGGTAGTAGCCAAAAACATTCAGTACTTC
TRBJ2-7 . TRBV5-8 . CASSQTGSYEQYF TGTGCCAGCAGCCAAACAGGGTCCTACGAGCAGTACTTC
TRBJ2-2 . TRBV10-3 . CAISEWQGNTGELFF TGTGCCATCAGTGAGTGGCAGGGCAACACCGGGGAGCTGTTTTTT
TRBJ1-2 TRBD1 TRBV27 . CASSLYRTGNYGYTF TGTGCCAGCAGTTTATACCGGACAGGGAACTATGGCTACACCTTC
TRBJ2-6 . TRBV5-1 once CASSLGEPGANVLTF TGCGCCAGCAGCTTGGGAGAGCCTGGGGCCAACGTCCTGACTTTC
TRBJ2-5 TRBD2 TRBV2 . CASTLGGLAGAVQETQYF TGTGCCAGCACCCTCGGGGGACTAGCGGGAGCGGTACAAGAGACCCAGTACTTC
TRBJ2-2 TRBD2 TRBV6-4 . CASSDLAGDSAGELFF TGTGCCAGCAGTGACTTGGCGGGAGATAGCGCCGGGGAGCTGTTTTTT
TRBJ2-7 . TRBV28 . CASRLALNEQYF TGTGCCAGCAGACTAGCTTTGAACGAGCAGTACTTC
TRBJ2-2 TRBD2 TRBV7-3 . CASSLIAGGERGELFF TGTGCCAGCAGCTTAATAGCGGGAGGGGAGAGAGGGGAGCTGTTTTTT
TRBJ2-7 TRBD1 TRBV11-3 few CASSPGQGHEQYF TGTGCCAGCAGCCCCGGACAGGGTCACGAGCAGTACTTC
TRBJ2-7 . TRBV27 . CARVPTYEQYF TGTGCCAGAGTCCCTACCTACGAGCAGTACTTC
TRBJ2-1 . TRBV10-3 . CAISESTPGTYNEQFF TGTGCCATCAGTGAGTCGACGCCGGGTACCTACAATGAGCAGTTCTTC